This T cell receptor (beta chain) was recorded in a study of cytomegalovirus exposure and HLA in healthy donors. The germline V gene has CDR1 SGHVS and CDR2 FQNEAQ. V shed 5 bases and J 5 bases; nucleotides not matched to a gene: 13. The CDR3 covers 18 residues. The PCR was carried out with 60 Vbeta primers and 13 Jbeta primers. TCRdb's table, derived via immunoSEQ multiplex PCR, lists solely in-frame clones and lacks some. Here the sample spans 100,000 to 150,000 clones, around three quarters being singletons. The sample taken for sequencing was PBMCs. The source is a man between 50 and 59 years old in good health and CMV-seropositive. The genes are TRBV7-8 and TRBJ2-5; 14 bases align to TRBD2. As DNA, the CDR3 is TGTGCCAGCAGCGACCCGGGGGGACTAGCGGGAGTAAGGGAGACCCAGTACTTC. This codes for CASSDPGGLAGVRETQYF.